This entry lists 31 T cell receptor beta chains sequenced from one sample in a study of blood T cell repertoires in COVID-19 (dated by TCRdb to 2018 to 2020). The method behind the library was the immunoSEQ multiplex PCR assay. Entries here come from immuneACCESS through TCRdb and include only in-frame sequences with V and J called. Some clones fail to appear in such tables; in the studies checked, an unresolved V gene covers under half of the shortfall, and the cause of the remainder is unknown. The table for this sample lists about 80,000 clones; about 73% of them were counted only once. Roughly 38% of the sample rests with the top ten. The sample was peripheral blood. These receptors were obtained from a man between 60 and 75 years old with COVID-19, enrolled during active disease.

V and J are TRBV21-1 and TRBJ1-6; whether TRBD1, the table's D call, matches the DNA was not checked. TRBV21-1 is a documented pseudogene. This CDR3 region has 16 residues. The CDR3 protein is CASSLQGARYNSPLHF. The CDR3 DNA sequence: TGTGCCAGCAGTTTACAGGGGGCAAGGTATAATTCACCCCTCCACTTT.

The J gene is TRBJ1-1, the V gene TRBV5-5, with unresolved D. The germline V and J ends were trimmed by 1 base and 2 bases, with 9 bases remaining between them. The V gene's germline CDR1 is SGHKS and CDR2 YYEKEE (reference sequence). The CDR3 is made up of 14 amino acids. Here the CDR3 DNA reads TGTGCCAGCAGCTTGTCCCAACTCAACACTGAAGCTTTCTTT. As protein: CASSLSQLNTEAFF.

The J gene is TRBJ2-3, the V gene TRBV18; TRBD2 matches at 12 bases. V shed 6 bases, J shed 4 bases, and the junction held 5 bases outside the gene matches. Germline V gene lookup returns CDR1 KGHSH and CDR2 LQKENI. The CDR3 sequence is 15 residues long. CDR3 residues: CASSPGTSGSDTQYF. CDR3 DNA sequence: TGTGCCAGCTCCCCCGGGACTAGCGGGTCAGATACGCAGTATTTT.

CDR3 DNA sequence: TGTGCCAGCAGCATGAGGGGGTGGAATGAGCAGTTCTTC. As protein: CASSMRGWNEQFF. The chain carries TRBV11-1 and TRBJ2-1, with D maybe TRBD1 (6 bases). With 5 bases removed from V and 7 bases from J, the gap between germline ends came to 12 bases. There are 13 residues in the CDR3. Germline assignment: CDR1 SGHAT and CDR2 FQDESV (reference sequence).

This clone was picked up one time. V is TRBV18 and J is TRBJ1-2, with TRBD1 matching 7 bases. The CDR3 runs 16 residues. Unmatched junction bases numbered 12, after V lost 3 bases and J lost 5 bases. Germline V CDR1 and CDR2: KGHSH, LQKENI. CDR3 sequence (DNA): TGTGCCAGCTCACCTCAGGGACAGAGGGCTTTATATGGCTACACCTTC. Its protein is CASSPQGQRALYGYTF.

The chain is built from TRBV5-5 and TRBJ1-3, with 8 bases matching TRBD1. Germline V gene sequence: CDR1 SGHKS, CDR2 YYEKEE (reference sequence). This CDR3 region has 14 residues. J lost 8 bases, V lost 1 base, and 5 bases had no gene match. This CDR3 reads CASSLSGGSYTIYF. The DNA of the CDR3 is TGTGCCAGCAGCTTGTCAGGGGGCTCGTACACCATATATTTT.

The chain recombines TRBV19 with TRBJ2-4, with TRBD1 identical over 7 bases. The CDR3 is made up of 13 amino acids. Germline CDR1 reads LNHDA; CDR2 reads SQIVND (reference sequence). V lost 3 bases, J lost 14 bases, and 10 bases stayed unmatched. CDR3 region: CASSIDREYRKYF. The CDR3 coding sequence is TGTGCCAGTAGTATCGACAGGGAGTATAGGAAGTACTTC.

V gene TRBV7-9 combines with J gene TRBJ1-3, with D perhaps matching TRBD1 (5 bases). Between the trimmed V and J ends, which lost 6 bases and 4 bases, there was a span of 7 bases. Germline CDR1 SEHNR, CDR2 FQNEAQ (reference sequence). This CDR3 region has 12 residues. CDR3 sequence (DNA): TGTGCCAGCAGGGGGCCGGGAAACACCATATATTTT. It translates to CASRGPGNTIYF.

V is TRBV29-1 and J is TRBJ2-1; 9 bases map to TRBD1. This CDR3 is built from 14 residues. Germline V lookup: CDR1 SQVTM, CDR2 ANQGSEA. Trimming cost V 7 bases and J 1 base; bases outside gene matches: 5. The CDR3 nucleotides read TGCAGCGCGGTGGGACAGGGTTCCTACAATGAGCAGTTCTTC. Amino acids: CSAVGQGSYNEQFF.

The V gene is TRBV13, the J gene TRBJ2-1; 9 bases map to TRBD2. CDR1 PRHDT and CDR2 FYEKMQ come from the germline V gene (reference sequence). The CDR3 is 15 amino acids. The ends lost 3 bases at V and 10 bases at J; junction bases unmatched: 10. The CDR3 spells CASSFRIAGVGEQFF. The CDR3 DNA is TGTGCCAGCAGCTTTCGGATAGCGGGGGTCGGAGAGCAGTTCTTC.

J is TRBJ2-1 and V is TRBV7-3; 14 bases agree with TRBD2. V lost 0 bases and J lost 7; bases outside the gene matches: 2. This CDR3 comprises 16 residues. Germline CDR1 SGHTA, CDR2 FQGTGA. CDR3: CASSLTTSGRVNEQFF. In DNA form, the CDR3 reads TGTGCCAGCAGCTTAACGACTAGCGGGAGGGTGAATGAGCAGTTCTTC.

The chain uses TRBV6-1 and TRBJ2-1; D not certain. The CDR3 has 15 amino acids. V was shortened by 2 bases and J by 3 bases, with 11 bases between the two germline ends. Looked up from germline, CDR1 is MNHNS and CDR2 is SASEGT. CDR3 region: CASSEISGGYNEQFF. Here the CDR3 DNA reads TGTGCCAGCAGTGAAATATCTGGCGGCTACAATGAGCAGTTCTTC.

Only one count was recorded for this clone. The chain employs TRBV14 and TRBJ1-1; perhaps TRBD1 as D (5 bases). The CDR3 extends over 16 amino acids. In germline, CDR1 is SGHDN, CDR2 FVKESK. Deletions cut 2 bases from V and 0 bases from J, with 13 bases between. Here the CDR3 reads CASSQLKGLLNTEAFF. In DNA form, the CDR3 reads TGTGCCAGCAGCCAACTCAAGGGGCTGCTGAACACTGAAGCTTTCTTT.

This clone was picked up one time. This chain links TRBV19 with TRBJ2-5; 8 nucleotides align to TRBD2. V trimming: 7 bases; J trimming: 0 bases; junction bases outside the gene matches: 10. Germline V lookup: CDR1 LNHDA, CDR2 SQIVND (reference sequence). This CDR3 is 16 amino acids long. This CDR3 reads CASTAGPAGDQETQYF. CDR3 coding DNA: TGTGCCAGTACCGCGGGGCCAGCGGGGGACCAAGAGACCCAGTACTTC.

The V and J genes are TRBV5-5 and TRBJ1-1; D is perhaps TRBD1 (6 bases). V was shortened by 4 bases and J by 0 bases, with 13 bases between the two germline ends. Germline loops: CDR1 SGHKS, CDR2 YYEKEE (reference sequence). CDR3 size: 15 residues. The DNA of the CDR3 is TGTGCCAGCAGCACGTACAGGGCGCTGAACACTGAAGCTTTCTTT. Its protein product is CASSTYRALNTEAFF.

V usage is TRBV18 and J usage is TRBJ1-2; D unclear. CDR1 and CDR2 (germline): KGHSH, LQKENI. The CDR3 consists of 14 residues. Between the trimmed V and J ends, which lost 2 bases and 4 bases, there was a span of 11 bases. Here the CDR3 reads CASSPEQTPYGYTF. For the CDR3, the DNA is TGTGCCAGCTCACCAGAACAGACCCCCTATGGCTACACCTTC.

J is TRBJ1-4 and V is TRBV19; maybe TRBD1 (5 bases). Germline V gene sequence: CDR1 LNHDA, CDR2 SQIVND (reference sequence). The V end was cut by 3 bases, the J end by 3 bases, with 11 bases between. This CDR3 has 15 residues. For the CDR3, the DNA is TGTGCCAGTAGTATGTCCAGGGCGGCTAATGAAAAACTGTTTTTT. Its protein is CASSMSRAANEKLFF.

J is TRBJ2-1 and V is TRBV7-6, with TRBD2 matching 10 bases. The V gene's germline CDR1 is SGHVS and CDR2 FNYEAQ. V gave up 5 bases and J gave up 7 bases; unmatched junction bases: 11. This CDR3 is 16 amino acids long. In DNA, the CDR3 is TGTGCCAGCAGCCCAAGAGCGGGAGGGAAGGGGAATGAGCAGTTCTTC. This codes for CASSPRAGGKGNEQFF.

V and J are TRBV6-5 and TRBJ2-7; 7 bases are a match to TRBD1. The CDR3 covers 14 residues. Germline trimming cut 4 bases from V and 4 bases from J; bases unmatched to any gene: 7. Germline loops: CDR1 MNHEY, CDR2 SVGAGI. DNA for the CDR3: TGTGCCAGCAGTTCGGGACAGACCAATTACGAGCAGTACTTC. This codes for CASSSGQTNYEQYF.

The J gene is TRBJ2-2, the V gene TRBV6-1; 10 nucleotides line up with TRBD1. V dropped 6 bases and J dropped 7; count of bases not matched to a gene: 5. This CDR3 contains 14 residues. The germline CDR1 and CDR2 sequences are MNHNS and SASEGT. This CDR3 is CASRATGGGGELFF. The CDR3 nucleotides read TGTGCCAGCAGGGCGACAGGGGGCGGCGGGGAGCTGTTTTTT.

The V and J genes are TRBV7-8 and TRBJ2-4; 7 bases are shared with TRBD1. The V gene's germline CDR1 is SGHVS and CDR2 FQNEAQ. This CDR3 has 16 amino acids. V lost 5 bases to trimming and J lost 0 bases; unmatched junction nucleotides: 7. CDR3 DNA: TGTGCCAGCAGCCGAGACAGGGTCCCAGCCAAAAACATTCAGTACTTC. Translated, it gives CASSRDRVPAKNIQYF.

This chain uses TRBV3-1 (or the pseudogene TRBV3-2) with TRBJ1-1; unclear D gene. The CDR3 totals 12 residues. From germline, CDR1 is LGHDT and CDR2 YNNKEL (reference sequence). V was pared by 6 bases and J by 6 bases, with 11 bases between. For the CDR3, the DNA is TGTGCCAGCAGTGAGGGAGGGTCTGAAGCTTTCTTT. It encodes CASSEGGSEAFF.

The CDR3 sequence is CASSDHRGLNTEAFF. Here the CDR3 DNA reads TGTGCCAGCAGCGACCACAGGGGGCTGAACACTGAAGCTTTCTTT. This chain connects TRBV9 to TRBJ1-1; TRBD1 matches 9 bases. The CDR3 has 15 amino acids. V shed 3 bases and J 0 bases; nucleotides not matched to a gene: 3. CDR1 and CDR2 (germline): SGDLS, YYNGEE.

The genes are TRBV7-9 and TRBJ2-7; TRBD2 aligns across 8 bases. This CDR3 has 17 residues. CDR1 SEHNR and CDR2 FQNEAQ come from the germline V gene (reference sequence). With 3 bases clipped from V and 6 bases from J, the junction kept 16 bases outside the gene matches. DNA of the CDR3: TGTGCCAGCAGCTTGCTTCCAGCGGGGGTAACCGCCGGCGAGCAGTACTTC. It specifies CASSLLPAGVTAGEQYF. Using reference TRBV7-9 and TRBJ2-7 for the parts outside the CDR3, the full variable domain is DTGVSQNPRHKITKRGQNVTFRCDPISEHNRLYWYRQTLGQGPEFLTYFQNEAQLEKSRLLSDRFSAERPKGSFSTLEIQRTEQGDSAMYLCASSLLPAGVTAGEQYFGPGTRLTVT.

This clone was counted a single time. The rearrangement joins TRBV7-3 to TRBJ2-2; no clear D. CDR3 size: 15 residues. With 2 bases removed from V and 1 base from J, the gap between germline ends came to 8 bases. From germline, CDR1 is SGHTA and CDR2 FQGTGA. CDR3 protein: CASSLAPGNTGELFF. The CDR3 DNA reads TGTGCCAGCAGCTTAGCGCCGGGGAACACCGGGGAGCTGTTTTTT.

This clone was picked up a small number of times. CDR3 DNA: TGTGCCATGGGACAGGGAGACACCGGGGAGCTGTTTTTT. This gives the protein CAMGQGDTGELFF. V is TRBV19 and J is TRBJ2-2, with 9 bases identical to TRBD1. V gave up 10 bases and J gave up 3 bases; unmatched junction bases: 3. The CDR3 is 13 residues long. Germline-derived CDR1 and CDR2 are LNHDA and SQIVND (reference sequence). Variable domain in full (rest from reference TRBV19 and TRBJ2-2): DGGITQSPKYLFRKEGQNVTLSCEQNLNHDAMYWYRQDPGQGLRLIYYSQIVNDFQKGDIAEGYSVSREKKESFPLTVTSAQKNPTAFYLCAMGQGDTGELFFGEGSRLTVL.

CDR3 amino acids: CSLGSGVFIQYF. CDR3 nucleotides: TGTTCCCTTGGTAGCGGGGTTTTTATTCAGTACTTC. The V gene is TRBV6-5, the J gene TRBJ2-4, with TRBD2 identical over 8 bases. This CDR3 spans 12 amino acids. The germline V gene has CDR1 MNHEY and CDR2 SVGAGI.

The CDR3 region has the DNA TGTGCCAGCAGCTCGGACGGACAGACGGGAGAGACCCAGTACTTC. This gives the protein CASSSDGQTGETQYF. V and J are TRBV7-6 and TRBJ2-5; D perhaps matches TRBD1 (6 bases). V lost 4 bases to trimming and J lost 4 bases, with 16 bases between them. Germline loops: CDR1 SGHVS, CDR2 FNYEAQ. This CDR3 spans 15 amino acids.

The chain carries TRBV6-4 and TRBJ2-1, with 10 bases that match TRBD2. V lost 6 bases, J lost 8 bases, and 10 bases stayed unmatched. Germline lookup yields CDR1 MRHNA and CDR2 SNTAGT. There are 15 residues in the CDR3. The CDR3 DNA follows: TGTGCCAGCAGCGCCATGACTAGCGGGTCTGATGAGCAGTTCTTC. This encodes CASSAMTSGSDEQFF.

The V gene is TRBV4-1, the J gene TRBJ1-5; the D gene is possibly TRBD1 (5 bases). This CDR3 is 16 amino acids long. Germline values: CDR1 MGHRA, CDR2 YSYEKL. V lost 1 base and J 7 bases, leaving 17 bases between the germline ends. The CDR3 DNA follows: TGCGCCAGCAGCCAAGCCGGGAGCCGGGACGGCCAGCCCCAGCATTTT. Protein sequence: CASSQAGSRDGQPQHF.

The chain couples TRBV5-4 to TRBJ1-1; D perhaps matches TRBD1 (6 bases). V dropped 0 bases and J dropped 4 bases, with 16 bases sitting between them. The germline V gene encodes CDR1 SGHNT and CDR2 YYREEE (reference sequence). The CDR3 has 16 residues. The CDR3 bases are TGTGCCAGCAGCTTGGAAATCGACAGGATCGTCACTGAAGCTTTCTTT. Amino acid sequence: CASSLEIDRIVTEAFF.